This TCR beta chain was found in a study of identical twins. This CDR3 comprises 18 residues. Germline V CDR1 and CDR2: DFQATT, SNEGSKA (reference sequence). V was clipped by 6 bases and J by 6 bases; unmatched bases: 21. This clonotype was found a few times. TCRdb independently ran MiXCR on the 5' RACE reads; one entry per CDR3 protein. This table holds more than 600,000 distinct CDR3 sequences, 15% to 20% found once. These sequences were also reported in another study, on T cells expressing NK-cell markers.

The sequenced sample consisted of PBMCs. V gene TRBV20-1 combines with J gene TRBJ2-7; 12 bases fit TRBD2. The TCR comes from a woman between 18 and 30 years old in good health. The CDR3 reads CSASGLAGPLFLLCEQYF. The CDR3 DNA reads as TGCAGTGCCTCGGGACTAGCGGGTCCATTGTTTTTGTTGTGCGAGCAGTACTTC.